This T cell receptor beta chain was found in a study of a mutant IDH1 vaccine in newly diagnosed glioma (dated by TCRdb to the early 2020s). Regarding the complete study: Patients received eight vaccinations in weeks 1, 3, 5, 7, 11, 15, 19 and 23, corresponding to visits V03 through V10. Vaccination was initiated 4-6 weeks after radiotherapy alone, or concurrently with temozolomide cycles in the chemotherapy-containing groups. Of the roughly 30 treated patients, approximately 62% were male and approximately 40% were female, and the mean age was around 40 years. Before enrollment, patients had received standard therapy of radiotherapy alone, temozolomide alone, or radiochemotherapy with temozolomide; most received the combination. Peripheral blood was drawn at six visits: V03 (baseline), V05, V07, V10, V12 and V13. Longitudinal TCRB deep sequencing was done for 25 treated patients, wherever samples were available for exploratory analyses. The paper as a whole reports these results and caveats: PBMC samples for TCRB deep sequencing were selected based on availability. The authors noted that analyses of patient blood samples could not be reproduced because of sample limitations. No apparent relationship was observed between pseudoprogression and alterations in the top peripheral T cell clonotypes detected by TCRB sequencing. Vaccine-induced immune responses across multiple MHC alleles were detected in 90% to 95% of patients.

Libraries were built with the immunoSEQ multiplex PCR assay. Following the manufacturer's protocol, the hsTCRB Kit was used to amplify rearranged TCR beta chain sequences. TCRB libraries were sequenced on an Illumina MiSeq. The study's processing was this. The kit vendor's proprietary platform handled demultiplexing, trimming and gene mapping. The table comes from immuneACCESS by way of TCRdb, which keeps in-frame sequences with V and J called. Part of the clones is missing from these tables; in studies checked, under half for an unresolved V gene and the rest for unknown reasons. V, J and clone size reflect that table, while D and trimming were determined from the DNA. The table for this sample lists some 60,000 clones; under 90% of them were counted only once. The ten top clones hold around 5.7% of the sample. Looking up the germline V gene yields CDR1 ENHRY and CDR2 SYGVKD. Trimming at the junction amounts to 5 bases on V and 4 bases on J, and the germline ends lie 18 bases apart. The CDR3 measures 16 amino acids from cysteine to phenylalanine. The kept DNA is CDR3 alone, 48 bases in frame from the first base.

This specimen's time point label, interpreted: week 11, during vaccination. Each vaccine dose was 300 ug of a 20-mer mutant IDH1 peptide in Montanide, given subcutaneously with topical imiquimod. The donors had newly diagnosed IDH1-mutant astrocytomas of WHO grade 3 or 4 that showed loss of nuclear ATRX. The samples were drawn from NOA16, a multicentre, single-arm, open-label phase I trial in Germany that tested a mutant IDH1 peptide vaccine in humans for the first time. Genomic DNA for TCRB sequencing was extracted from EDTA blood using the DNeasy Blood and Tissue Kit. Worth noting for this clone: Its antigen has not been determined. One base away there is no much larger clone; base qualities are not given.

The sample was PBMCs, taken from a glioma patient whose treatment included an IDH1 peptide vaccine. The chain was built from TRBV10-3 and TRBJ2-1; TRBD2 is a weak D gene call, 6 bases matching. This receptor was identified in a middle-aged man with glioma. The CDR3 corresponds to CAISSAGRLNYNEQFF. The DNA sequence follows: TGTGCCATCAGTTCCGCAGGGAGGCTCAATTACAATGAGCAGTTCTTC.